Listed below are T cell receptor beta chains from one sample, sequenced in a study of T cells and Merkel cell carcinoma outcomes. Measured with immunoSEQ multiplex PCR; TCRdb has only the in-frame clones, and not every one. The table lists 9,000 or so clones, approximately 80% of them singletons, with 2% to 3% in the top ten. What was sequenced was tumor tissue from Merkel cell carcinoma. These receptors came from a human donor with Merkel cell carcinoma. Both conserved end residues are part of each CDR3. Fields, in order: J gene, D gene, clone size, V gene, CDR3 protein, CDR3 DNA. D genes are given only for firm matches. Size values are once, few and many counts, or a class for expanded clones, and some rows have none.

J gene: TRBJ2-7
D gene: NA
clone size: NA
V gene: TRBV5-4
CDR3 protein: CASSHRKTGFSYEQYF
CDR3 DNA: TGTGCCAGCAGCCACCGTAAGACAGGTTTCTCCTACGAGCAGTACTTC

J gene: TRBJ1-3
D gene: TRBD1
clone size: NA
V gene: TRBV5-1
CDR3 protein: CASSQTGTGFGNTIYF
CDR3 DNA: TGCGCCAGCAGCCAAACCGGGACAGGGTTCGGAAACACCATATATTTT

J gene: TRBJ2-2
D gene: TRBD1
clone size: NA
V gene: TRBV5-1
CDR3 protein: CASGPLGQGAVGELFF
CDR3 DNA: TGCGCCAGCGGACCCCTAGGACAGGGGGCTGTCGGGGAGCTGTTTTTT

J gene: TRBJ1-4
D gene: TRBD1
clone size: NA
V gene: TRBV7-9
CDR3 protein: CASSETGGINEKLFF
CDR3 DNA: TGTGCCAGCAGCGAAACAGGGGGTATTAATGAAAAACTGTTTTTT

J gene: TRBJ2-7
D gene: TRBD1
clone size: NA
V gene: TRBV7-9
CDR3 protein: CASSSRGSHEQYF
CDR3 DNA: TGTGCCAGCAGCTCCAGGGGGTCCCACGAGCAGTACTTC

J gene: TRBJ2-3
D gene: NA
clone size: NA
V gene: TRBV11-2
CDR3 protein: CASSSESDTQYF
CDR3 DNA: TGTGCCAGCAGTTCAGAGTCAGATACGCAGTATTTT

J gene: TRBJ2-7
D gene: NA
clone size: NA
V gene: TRBV28
CDR3 protein: CASSLSHPPTGIGVYEQYF
CDR3 DNA: TGTGCCAGCAGTTTGAGCCACCCCCCCACAGGGATTGGAGTCTACGAGCAGTACTTC

J gene: TRBJ2-7
D gene: NA
clone size: NA
V gene: TRBV7-9
CDR3 protein: CASSSAGRYEQYF
CDR3 DNA: TGTGCCAGCAGCTCCGCTGGTCGCTACGAGCAGTACTTC

J gene: TRBJ2-5
D gene: NA
clone size: NA
V gene: TRBV15
CDR3 protein: CATSGGGEGEETQYF
CDR3 DNA: TGTGCCACCAGCGGGGGTGGAGAGGGCGAAGAGACCCAGTACTTC

J gene: TRBJ2-3
D gene: NA
clone size: NA
V gene: TRBV27
CDR3 protein: CASSLKFGDTQYF
CDR3 DNA: TGTGCCAGCAGTTTAAAATTCGGAGATACGCAGTATTTT

J gene: TRBJ2-7
D gene: TRBD2
clone size: once
V gene: TRBV5-4
CDR3 protein: CASKAGGNSYEQYF
CDR3 DNA: TGTGCCAGCAAGGCGGGGGGCAACTCCTACGAGCAGTACTTC

J gene: TRBJ2-1
D gene: TRBD1
clone size: NA
V gene: TRBV5-1
CDR3 protein: CASSLGNRGRIHEQFF
CDR3 DNA: TGCGCCAGCAGCTTGGGGAACAGGGGGCGTATACATGAGCAGTTCTTC

J gene: TRBJ1-3
D gene: NA
clone size: NA
V gene: TRBV7-9
CDR3 protein: CASLQGSGNTIYF
CDR3 DNA: TGTGCCAGCCTTCAGGGATCTGGAAACACCATATATTTT

J gene: TRBJ2-1
D gene: TRBD1
clone size: NA
V gene: TRBV5-1
CDR3 protein: CASSLGDSYNEQFF
CDR3 DNA: TGCGCCAGCAGCTTGGGGGACAGTTACAATGAGCAGTTCTTC

J gene: TRBJ1-1
D gene: NA
clone size: few
V gene: TRBV9
CDR3 protein: CASSASMNTEAFF
CDR3 DNA: TGTGCCAGCAGCGCCTCTATGAACACTGAAGCTTTCTTT

J gene: TRBJ1-2
D gene: NA
clone size: NA
V gene: TRBV28
CDR3 protein: CASSLGWYGYTF
CDR3 DNA: TGTGCCAGCAGTTTAGGGTGGTATGGCTACACCTTC

J gene: TRBJ1-6
D gene: NA
clone size: NA
V gene: TRBV18
CDR3 protein: CASSPTGLRSPLHF
CDR3 DNA: TGTGCCAGCTCACCCACAGGGTTGCGTTCACCCCTCCACTTT

J gene: TRBJ2-7
D gene: NA
clone size: NA
V gene: TRBV5-1
CDR3 protein: CASSLGGILSREQYF
CDR3 DNA: TGCGCCAGCAGCTTGGGAGGGATTTTAAGTCGCGAGCAGTACTTC

J gene: TRBJ1-6
D gene: TRBD1
clone size: few
V gene: TRBV6-1
CDR3 protein: CGTGPYNSPLHF
CDR3 DNA: TGTGGGACAGGACCTTATAATTCACCCCTCCACTTT

J gene: TRBJ2-5
D gene: TRBD2
clone size: few
V gene: TRBV4-2
CDR3 protein: CASSPGGVAQYQETQYF
CDR3 DNA: TGTGCCAGCAGCCCCGGGGGGGTAGCGCAGTACCAAGAGACCCAGTACTTC

J gene: TRBJ1-5
D gene: NA
clone size: NA
V gene: TRBV6-5
CDR3 protein: CASSYVSVNQPQHF
CDR3 DNA: TGTGCCAGCAGTTACGTCTCAGTCAATCAGCCCCAGCATTTT

J gene: TRBJ2-1
D gene: NA
clone size: NA
V gene: TRBV7-9
CDR3 protein: CASSLTSPSYNEQFF
CDR3 DNA: TGTGCCAGCAGCTTAACCAGCCCCTCCTACAATGAGCAGTTCTTC

J gene: TRBJ1-1
D gene: NA
clone size: once
V gene: TRBV19
CDR3 protein: CASRHRNTEAFF
CDR3 DNA: TGTGCCAGTAGGCACAGAAACACTGAAGCTTTCTTT

J gene: TRBJ1-1
D gene: NA
clone size: NA
V gene: TRBV6-5
CDR3 protein: CASSSSPRGGTEAFF
CDR3 DNA: TGTGCCAGCAGTTCCAGCCCACGGGGGGGAACTGAAGCTTTCTTT

J gene: TRBJ1-1
D gene: TRBD1
clone size: large
V gene: TRBV28
CDR3 protein: CASSLRRTGETEAFF
CDR3 DNA: TGTGCCAGCAGTTTGAGAAGGACAGGGGAAACTGAAGCTTTCTTT

J gene: TRBJ2-7
D gene: TRBD1
clone size: NA
V gene: TRBV11-2
CDR3 protein: CASSPQGAYEQYF
CDR3 DNA: TGTGCCAGCAGCCCTCAGGGGGCCTACGAGCAGTACTTC

J gene: TRBJ2-4
D gene: TRBD1
clone size: NA
V gene: TRBV7-2
CDR3 protein: CASSSRDRENIQYF
CDR3 DNA: TGTGCCAGCAGCTCCCGGGACAGGGAAAACATTCAGTACTTC

J gene: TRBJ2-6
D gene: NA
clone size: NA
V gene: TRBV7-9
CDR3 protein: CASSYSGVGANVLTF
CDR3 DNA: TGTGCCAGCAGTTATTCGGGGGTAGGGGCCAACGTCCTGACTTTC

J gene: TRBJ1-2
D gene: NA
clone size: NA
V gene: TRBV29-1
CDR3 protein: CSVGPLRGGYTF
CDR3 DNA: TGCAGCGTTGGGCCATTGAGGGGTGGCTACACCTTC

J gene: TRBJ2-2
D gene: NA
clone size: NA
V gene: TRBV11-3
CDR3 protein: CASSLDSVNTGELFF
CDR3 DNA: TGTGCCAGCAGCTTAGACAGTGTGAACACCGGGGAGCTGTTTTTT

J gene: TRBJ1-3
D gene: NA
clone size: NA
V gene: TRBV19
CDR3 protein: CASSKARDSGNTIYF
CDR3 DNA: TGTGCCAGTAGTAAGGCCCGAGACTCTGGAAACACCATATATTTT

J gene: TRBJ1-4
D gene: TRBD1
clone size: NA
V gene: TRBV7-9
CDR3 protein: CASSFWAGGTTNEKLFF
CDR3 DNA: TGTGCCAGCAGCTTCTGGGCAGGGGGCACAACTAATGAAAAACTGTTTTTT

J gene: TRBJ1-1
D gene: TRBD1
clone size: NA
V gene: TRBV5-1
CDR3 protein: CASSPQGAPQARTEAFF
CDR3 DNA: TGCGCCAGCAGCCCCCAGGGGGCCCCCCAAGCGAGGACTGAAGCTTTCTTT